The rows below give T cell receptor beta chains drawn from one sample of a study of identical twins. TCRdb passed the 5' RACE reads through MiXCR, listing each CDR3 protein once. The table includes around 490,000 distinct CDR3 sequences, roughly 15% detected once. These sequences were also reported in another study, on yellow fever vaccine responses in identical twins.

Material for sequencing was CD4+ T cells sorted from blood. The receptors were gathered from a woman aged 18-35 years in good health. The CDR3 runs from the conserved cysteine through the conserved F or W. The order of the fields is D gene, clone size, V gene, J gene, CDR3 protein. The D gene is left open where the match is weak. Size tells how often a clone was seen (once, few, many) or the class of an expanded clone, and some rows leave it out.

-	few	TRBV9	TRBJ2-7	CASSVATDSYEQYF
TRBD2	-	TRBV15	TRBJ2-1	CATSRGVLRGSRVPYNEQFF
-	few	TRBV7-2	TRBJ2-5	CASSLASMAGQETQYF
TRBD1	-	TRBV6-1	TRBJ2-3	CATGTARITDTQYF
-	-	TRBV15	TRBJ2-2	CATSTKIGFRGELFF
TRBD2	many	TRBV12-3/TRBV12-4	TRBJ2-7	CASSFRVTSGRDYEQYF
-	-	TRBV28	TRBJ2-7	CASSYRLDLIYEQYF
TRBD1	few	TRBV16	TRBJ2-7	CASSQPGQGLAEQYF
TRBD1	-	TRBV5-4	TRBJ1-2	CASSHLGGQGRNYGYTF
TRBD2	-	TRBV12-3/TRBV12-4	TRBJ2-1	CASSLTRSGGGYNEQFF
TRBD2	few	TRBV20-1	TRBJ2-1	CSARPRTAAGGNEQFF
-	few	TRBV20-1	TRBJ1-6	CSARARTSYNSPLHF
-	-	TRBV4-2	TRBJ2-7	CASSQGRNYEQYF
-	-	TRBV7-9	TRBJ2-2	CATKRSETNTGELFF
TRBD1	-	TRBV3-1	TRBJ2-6	CASSQTQGRGPGANVLTF
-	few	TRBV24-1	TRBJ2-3	CATSDHRAGKTDTQYF
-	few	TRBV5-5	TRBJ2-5	CASSLSFSQETQYF
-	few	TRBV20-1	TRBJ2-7	CSASPGPTYEQYF
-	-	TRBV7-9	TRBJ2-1	CASSLVLSSYNEQFF
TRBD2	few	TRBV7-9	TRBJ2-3	CASSPTSGSTQYF
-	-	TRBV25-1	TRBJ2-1	CASPAPNEQFF
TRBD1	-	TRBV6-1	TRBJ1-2	CASSPLPGTAIRSYGYTF
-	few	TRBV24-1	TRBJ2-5	CATSDRQGIQETQYF
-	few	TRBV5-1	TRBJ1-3	CASSPAEGYGNTIYF
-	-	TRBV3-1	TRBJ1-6	CASSGTSYNSPLHF
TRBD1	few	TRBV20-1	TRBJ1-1	CSARTGTGTQAFF
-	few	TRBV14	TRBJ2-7	CASSQDAGGSYEQYF
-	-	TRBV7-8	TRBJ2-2	CASRSDPITGELFF
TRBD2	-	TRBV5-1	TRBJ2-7	CASSLDWAGANEQYF
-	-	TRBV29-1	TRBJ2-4	CSGALGGKNIQYF
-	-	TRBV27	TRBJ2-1	CASSLISVARSYNEQFF
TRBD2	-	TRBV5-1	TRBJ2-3	CASSSLAGGDDTQYF
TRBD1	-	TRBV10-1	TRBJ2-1	CASSESTGMFF
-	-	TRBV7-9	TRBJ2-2	CASSQLSGELFF
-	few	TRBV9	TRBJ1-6	CASSVQPTQTLNSPLHF
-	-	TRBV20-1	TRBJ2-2	CSATPSANTGELFF
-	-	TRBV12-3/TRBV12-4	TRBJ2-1	CASSLQEYNEQFF
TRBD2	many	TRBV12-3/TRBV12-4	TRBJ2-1	CASSLLVRGLAPKSYNEQFF
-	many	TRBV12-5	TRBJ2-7	CASAPAGTGSYEQYF
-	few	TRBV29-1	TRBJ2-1	CSVGAKAHYNEQFF
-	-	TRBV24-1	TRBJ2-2	CATSDLRGGTGELFF
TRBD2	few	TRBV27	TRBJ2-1	CASSLFSGRDNEQFF
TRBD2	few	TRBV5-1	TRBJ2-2	CASSLTSGITNTGELFF
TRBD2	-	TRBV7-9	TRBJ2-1	CASSLRSGTSRYNEQFF